This is a list of T cell receptor beta chains from one sample in a study of cytomegalovirus exposure and HLA in healthy donors. The table came from immunoSEQ multiplex PCR; TCRdb's copy has only in-frame clones and leaves some out. The table includes around 150,000 clones, roughly four fifths detected once. Sample: PBMCs. The receptors derive from a woman younger than 35 in good health and CMV-seronegative. The CDR3 runs from the conserved cysteine through the conserved F or W. The D gene is left open where the match is weak. Clone size is stated in some rows and not others, as once, few, many or a class when expanded.

TRBJ1-1 - TRBV2 TRBD1 TGTGCGCCAGCACGGTTTGGGACAGGGAATTTGAACACTGAAGCTTTCTTT CAPARFGTGNLNTEAFF
TRBJ1-2 once TRBV6-5 - TGTGCCAGCAGTAAGACAGAAAACTATGGCTACACCTTC CASSKTENYGYTF
TRBJ2-3 - TRBV6-5 TRBD2 TGTGCCAGCAGTCCCGGGTGGGAGGGAGAAGATACGCAGTATTTT CASSPGWEGEDTQYF
TRBJ1-1 - TRBV11-2 - TGTGCCAGCAGCTTAGATGGGGGCAGTCTGAACACTGAAGCTTTCTTT CASSLDGGSLNTEAFF
TRBJ1-4 - TRBV5-5 - TGTGCCAGCAGCTTTCAGTCAACTAATGAAAAACTGTTTTTT CASSFQSTNEKLFF
TRBJ1-1 few TRBV14 - TGTGCCAGCAGCCTCGAACAGGGAGCAATGAACACTGAAGCTTTCTTT CASSLEQGAMNTEAFF
TRBJ2-7 - TRBV6-5 - TGTGCCAGCAGCCCACAGGGATTCACCTACGAGCAGTACTTC CASSPQGFTYEQYF
TRBJ2-7 once TRBV2 TRBD2 TGTGCCAGCTTAACTAGCGGGGGGAACTTTTACGAGCAGTACTTC CASLTSGGNFYEQYF
TRBJ2-1 once TRBV7-3 TRBD2 TGTGCCAGCAGCTTAGATGGGAGGGTTGAGCAGTTCTTC CASSLDGRVEQFF
TRBJ2-5 - TRBV7-9 TRBD2 TGTGCCAGCAGCTTAATGGCTAGCGGGGAGGGGAAGACCCAGTACTTC CASSLMASGEGKTQYF
TRBJ2-7 - TRBV13 - TGTGCCAGCAGCTTAGTTAGCCTACCCTACGAGCAGTACTTC CASSLVSLPYEQYF
TRBJ1-6 - TRBV11-2 TRBD1 TGTGCCAGCAGCCGGGGACAGGGACATAATTCACCCCTCCACTTT CASSRGQGHNSPLHF
TRBJ2-5 - TRBV7-8 - TGTGCCAGCAGCTTAGCTCCTGGACAGTTCCAAGAGACCCAGTACTTC CASSLAPGQFQETQYF
TRBJ2-1 few TRBV6-5 - TGTGCCAGCAGTTACACAGGGTTTTTTTCCGATGAGCAGTTCTTC CASSYTGFFSDEQFF
TRBJ1-1 - TRBV4-1 - TGCGCCAGCAGCGGCCCCTTAAAGAACACTGAAGCTTTCTTT CASSGPLKNTEAFF
TRBJ1-5 - TRBV28 TRBD1 TGTGCCAGCAGTTTTTCCTCAGGGGGCTTTCAGCCCCAGCATTTT CASSFSSGGFQPQHF
TRBJ2-7 once TRBV28 - TGTGCCAGCAGGGGGCCAGGGGCCGGACTCGGTTACGAGCAGTACTTC CASRGPGAGLGYEQYF
TRBJ2-5 - TRBV19 TRBD2 TGTGCCAGTAGTTTAACAAGCGGGAGTGAGACGTACCAAGAGACCCAGTACTTC CASSLTSGSETYQETQYF
TRBJ2-6 - TRBV7-3 - TGTGCCAGCAGCTCGCATCCCAGTGGGGCCAACGTCCTGACTTTC CASSSHPSGANVLTF
TRBJ1-1 - TRBV6-5 TRBD1 TGTGCCAGCAGTTGGACAGGGAGGAACACTGAAGCTTTCTTT CASSWTGRNTEAFF
TRBJ2-1 - TRBV5-4 TRBD1 TGTGCCAGCAGCTTGGCACAGGGGACCTACAATGAGCAGTTCTTC CASSLAQGTYNEQFF
TRBJ1-3 once TRBV15 - TGTGCCACCAGCAGGGAGACAGGCGCCTCTGGAAACACCATATATTTT CATSRETGASGNTIYF
TRBJ1-4 - TRBV4-1 TRBD1 TGCGCCAGCAGGTTGAGGACAGGTGCAACTAATGAAAAACTGTTTTTT CASRLRTGATNEKLFF
TRBJ1-2 - TRBV2 - TGTGCCAGCTCCGGGACACTCTTCTATGGCTACACCTTC CASSGTLFYGYTF
TRBJ2-5 - TRBV30 TRBD1 TGTGCCTGGAGTGCGGGACAGGGGGCTTGGGAGACCCAGTACTTC CAWSAGQGAWETQYF
TRBJ1-1 - TRBV5-4 - TGTGCCAGCAGCTTCCTGTTGAACACTGAAGCTTTCTTT CASSFLLNTEAFF
TRBJ1-1 - TRBV29-1 TRBD1 TGCAGCGTTTGGACAGGGGGCGATAGGACTGAAGCTTTCTTT CSVWTGGDRTEAFF
TRBJ2-1 - TRBV9 TRBD2 TGTGCCAGCACCCCTGGGCTAGCGGGAGGCAATGAGCAGTTCTTC CASTPGLAGGNEQFF
TRBJ1-1 - TRBV27 - TGTGCCAGCAGTTTTTTCCCCGCTAGCCATAGGGCTTTCTTT CASSFFPASHRAFF
TRBJ1-2 - TRBV7-2 - TGTGCCAGCAGCTCCTACAGCTTATTCTATGGCTACACCTTC CASSSYSLFYGYTF
TRBJ1-1 - TRBV6-5 - TGTGCCAGCAGACAAGGCAGGGCCACTGAAGCTTTCTTT CASRQGRATEAFF
TRBJ2-2 - TRBV19 - TGTGCCAGTAGTATACTAGGGGGGGGCACCGGGGAGCTGTTTTTT CASSILGGGTGELFF
TRBJ2-5 - TRBV5-6 TRBD1 TGTGCCAGCAGCACGGACAGGGGGGACCAAGAGACCCAGTACTTC CASSTDRGDQETQYF
TRBJ2-1 - TRBV5-1 - TGCGCCAGCAGCTTGGCTGGCAGGGGAGGGAATGAGCAGTTCTTC CASSLAGRGGNEQFF
TRBJ2-3 - TRBV19 TRBD2 TGTGCCAGTAGCGGACTAGCGGCCACCACAGATACGCAGTATTTT CASSGLAATTDTQYF
TRBJ2-1 - TRBV5-6 TRBD2 TGTGCCAGCAGCTTGGACTTGGGGACTACTCGCTACAATGAGCAGTTCTTC CASSLDLGTTRYNEQFF
TRBJ2-1 - TRBV7-8 - TGTGCCAGCAGCTTACTACTGGCCCGAACTACGGTCGATGAGCAGTTCTTC CASSLLLARTTVDEQFF
TRBJ1-3 - TRBV27 - TGTGCCAGCAGTGACGGGAGCTCTGGAAACACCATATATTTT CASSDGSSGNTIYF
TRBJ1-1 few TRBV7-9 - TGTGCCAGCAGCTTAGCAGGGGCCTCCCCTGAAGCTTTCTTT CASSLAGASPEAFF
TRBJ2-7 - TRBV2 - TGTGCCAGCAGCGGGAGTGGCTACGAGCAGTACTTC CASSGSGYEQYF
TRBJ2-5 - TRBV9 TRBD2 TGTGCCAGCAGCGTCAGCGGGGGAGGGCAAGAGACCCAGTACTTC CASSVSGGGQETQYF
TRBJ2-7 - TRBV28 TRBD1 TGTGCCAGCAGTTTATGGACAGGGGGCTCCTACGAGCAGTACTTC CASSLWTGGSYEQYF
TRBJ2-7 - TRBV2 - TGTGCCAGCAGTGGGGGCCCCCTTACAGGGAGCTACGAGCAGTACTTC CASSGGPLTGSYEQYF
TRBJ1-2 - TRBV6-1 - TGTGCCAGCAGTGAACGGGGGGGCTTTTACTATGGCTACACCTTC CASSERGGFYYGYTF
TRBJ2-3 once TRBV5-5 - TGTGCCAGCAGCTCGTACTTTACTAGCTGGCGTCAGTATTTT CASSSYFTSWRQYF
TRBJ1-5 - TRBV10-3 - TGTGCCATCAGTGCCCTAAGTGCGTTGCCCCAGCATTTT CAISALSALPQHF
TRBJ1-5 few TRBV2 - TGTGCCAGCAGAGCATTGGGCGGGGGCAATCAGCCCCAGCATTTT CASRALGGGNQPQHF
TRBJ1-5 - TRBV6-5 - TGTGCCAGCAGTTACTCCTATAGCAATCAGCCCCAGCATTTT CASSYSYSNQPQHF
TRBJ2-5 - TRBV6-5 - TGTGCCAGTCGGCGGAGGGACAGACAAGAGACCCAGTACTTC CASRRRDRQETQYF
TRBJ1-4 - TRBV5-4 - TGTGCCAGCAGCTTGTTGGAGAATGAAAAACTGTTTTTT CASSLLENEKLFF
TRBJ2-3 - TRBV29-1 TRBD2 TGCAGCGTTGTACCAGCGGGGGAGTACGCAGATACGCAGTATTTT CSVVPAGEYADTQYF
TRBJ1-6 - TRBV7-2 - TGTGCCAGCAGCTTAGTCGCAGGGAGGGATAATTCACCCCTCCACTTT CASSLVAGRDNSPLHF
TRBJ1-4 once TRBV30 TRBD1 TGTGCCTGGAGTGTCTCAGGGGGAGGTGAAAAACTGTTTTTT CAWSVSGGGEKLFF
TRBJ2-3 - TRBV4-1 - TGCGCCAGCAGCCCTCCAGGGGTGAGGGGAAGCACAGATACGCAGTATTTT CASSPPGVRGSTDTQYF
TRBJ1-4 few TRBV7-9 TRBD1 TGTGCCAGCAGCTTACAGGGGGCGAGGGAAAAACTGTTTTTT CASSLQGAREKLFF
TRBJ2-5 - TRBV14 TRBD2 TGTGCCAGCAGCCAAGAGCTCGCGGGGGGCGCGGAAGAGACCCAGTACTTC CASSQELAGGAEETQYF
TRBJ2-1 - TRBV5-1 TRBD1 TGCGCCAGCATGAGGGGACAGGGTAACTACAATGAGCAGTTCTTC CASMRGQGNYNEQFF
TRBJ1-5 - TRBV27 - TGTGCCAGCAGCCAAGCGGGGGGGGCATTGCCCCAGCATTTT CASSQAGGALPQHF
TRBJ1-2 - TRBV7-2 - TGTGCCAGCAGCTCCTATGGACAGCCCCTTGGCTACACCTTC CASSSYGQPLGYTF
TRBJ2-1 once TRBV5-1 TRBD1 TGCGCCAGCAGCCTTATAGGACAGGGCTACAATGAGCAGTTCTTC CASSLIGQGYNEQFF